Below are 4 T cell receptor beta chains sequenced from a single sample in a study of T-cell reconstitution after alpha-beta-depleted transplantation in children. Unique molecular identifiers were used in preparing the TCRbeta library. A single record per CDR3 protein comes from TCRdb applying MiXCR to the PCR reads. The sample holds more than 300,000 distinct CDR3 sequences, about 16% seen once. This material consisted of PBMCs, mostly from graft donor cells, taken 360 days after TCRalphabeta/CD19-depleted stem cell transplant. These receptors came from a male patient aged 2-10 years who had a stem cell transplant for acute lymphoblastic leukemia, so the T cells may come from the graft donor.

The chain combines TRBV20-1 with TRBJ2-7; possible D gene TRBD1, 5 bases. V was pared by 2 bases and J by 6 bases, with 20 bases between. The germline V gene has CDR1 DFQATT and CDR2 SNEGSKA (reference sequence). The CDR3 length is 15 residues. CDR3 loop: CSARPNGHLLGEQYF. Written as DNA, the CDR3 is TGCAGTGCTAGACCCAACGGACATCTTTTGGGCGAGCAGTACTTC.

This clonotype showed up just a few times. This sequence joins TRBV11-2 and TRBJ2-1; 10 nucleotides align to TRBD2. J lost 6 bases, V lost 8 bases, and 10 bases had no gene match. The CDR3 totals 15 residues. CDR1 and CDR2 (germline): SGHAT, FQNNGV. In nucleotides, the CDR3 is TGTGCCAGCCTCTCCATGCTAGCGGGAGTCAATGAGCAGTTCTTC. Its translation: CASLSMLAGVNEQFF.

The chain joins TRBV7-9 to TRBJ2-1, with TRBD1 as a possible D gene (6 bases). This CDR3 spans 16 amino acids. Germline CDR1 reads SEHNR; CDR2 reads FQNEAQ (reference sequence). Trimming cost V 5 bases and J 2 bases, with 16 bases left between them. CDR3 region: CASSPLPGQAYNEQFF. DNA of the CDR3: TGTGCCAGCAGCCCTCTCCCGGGACAAGCCTACAATGAGCAGTTCTTC.

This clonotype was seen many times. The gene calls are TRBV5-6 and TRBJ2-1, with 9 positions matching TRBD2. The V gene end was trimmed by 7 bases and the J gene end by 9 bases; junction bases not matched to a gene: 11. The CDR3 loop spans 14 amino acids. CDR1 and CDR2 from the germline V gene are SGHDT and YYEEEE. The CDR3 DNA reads TGTGCCAGCCTTCGGGGTAGCGGGAGAGGTGAGCAGTTCTTC. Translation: CASLRGSGRGEQFF.